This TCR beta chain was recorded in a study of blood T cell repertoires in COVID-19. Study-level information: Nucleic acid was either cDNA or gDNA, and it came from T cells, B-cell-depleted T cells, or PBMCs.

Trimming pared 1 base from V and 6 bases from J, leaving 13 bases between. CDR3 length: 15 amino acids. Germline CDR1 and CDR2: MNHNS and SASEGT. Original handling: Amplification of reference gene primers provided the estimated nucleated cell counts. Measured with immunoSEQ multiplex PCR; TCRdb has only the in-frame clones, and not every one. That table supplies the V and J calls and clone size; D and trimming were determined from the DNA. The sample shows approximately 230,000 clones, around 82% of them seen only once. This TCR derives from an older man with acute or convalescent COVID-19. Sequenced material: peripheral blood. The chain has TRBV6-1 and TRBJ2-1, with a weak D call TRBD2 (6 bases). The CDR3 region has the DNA TGTGCCAGCAGTGAAGGGACGCCCGGGAGCAATGAGCAGTTCTTC. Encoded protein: CASSEGTPGSNEQFF.